What follows are 16 T cell receptor beta chains derived from one specimen sequenced in a study of human T cells and chemical hapten exposure. TCRdb reprocessed the RACE reads via MiXCR and lists one record per CDR3 protein. The sample records some 79,000 distinct CDR3 sequences, about 7.5% being singletons. Time point denoted: patch test 1, 2 weeks after DPC sensitization. Treatment denoted: therapeutic diphenylcyclopropenone sensitization with weekly scalp DPC. Source: whole blood, taken in connection with sensitization to the hapten diphenylcyclopropenone (DPC). Receptors were obtained from a woman aged 25 to 39 with alopecia areata. Some clones in this sample may be carry-over from other donors' samples.

This rearrangement joins TRBV5-6 to TRBJ2-5; D is perhaps TRBD1 (5 bases). The CDR3 runs 14 residues. Germline V lookup: CDR1 SGHDT, CDR2 YYEEEE. V lost 0 bases to trimming and J lost 5 bases, with 11 bases between them. The CDR3 region is CASSLGQGVETQYF. CDR3 in DNA: TGTGCCAGCAGCTTGGGTCAAGGGGTTGAGACCCAGTACTTC. Drawing the rest from reference TRBV5-6 and TRBJ2-5, the complete variable domain is DAGVTQSPTHLIKTRGQQVTLRCSPKSGHDTVSWYQQALGQGPQFIFQYYEEEERQRGNFPDRFSGHQFPNYSSELNVNALLLGDSALYLCASSLGQGVETQYFGPGTRLLVL.

The sample holds a few counts of this clonotype. V is TRBV28 and J is TRBJ2-7; D is tentatively TRBD1 or TRBD2 (6 bases each). Germline CDR1 is MDHEN and CDR2 is SYDVKM. With 8 bases removed from V and 7 bases from J, the gap between germline ends came to 18 bases. CDR3 length: 13 residues. The DNA of the CDR3 is TGTGCCAGCTTCGGGACGGGGGCGTGGGAGCAGTACTTC. Protein: CASFGTGAWEQYF.

This clonotype was detected many times. The chain links TRBV6-5 to TRBJ2-2; the D gene could be TRBD1 or TRBD2 (5 bases each). Trimming shortened V by 4 bases and J by 3 bases, and 9 bases separated the two germline ends. This CDR3 is 14 amino acids long. Germline lookup yields CDR1 MNHEY and CDR2 SVGAGI. The CDR3 bases are TGTGCCAGCAGTTTCGGGGCCCACACCGGGGAGCTGTTTTTT. It specifies CASSFGAHTGELFF.

V is TRBV7-2 and J is TRBJ1-1, with D unclear. The CDR3 is 14 residues long. Germline V gene data show CDR1 as SGHTA and CDR2 as FQGNSA. The V gene lost 5 bases and the J gene lost 5 bases, with 15 bases spanning the gap. CDR3 nucleotides: TGTGCCAGCAGCCCTAGAAGGACTGAGACTGAAGCTTTCTTT. This sequence encodes CASSPRRTETEAFF.

This clonotype was counted at least ten times. The rearrangement joins TRBV5-4 to TRBJ2-4; TRBD2 aligns across 11 bases. The germline V gene has CDR1 SGHNT and CDR2 YYREEE (reference sequence). V lost 4 bases, J lost 7 bases, and 16 bases stayed unmatched. This CDR3 region has 18 residues. The CDR3 bases are TGTGCCAGCAGCGACAAGAAACCCAGACTAGCGGGGTTGAACATTCAGTACTTC. As protein: CASSDKKPRLAGLNIQYF. Drawing the rest from reference TRBV5-4 and TRBJ2-4, the complete variable domain is ETGVTQSPTHLIKTRGQQVTLRCSSQSGHNTVSWYQQALGQGPQFIFQYYREEENGRGNFPPRFSGLQFPNYSSELNVNALELDDSALYLCASSDKKPRLAGLNIQYFGAGTRLSVL.

The chain uses TRBV18 and TRBJ2-1; D is perhaps TRBD1 (5 bases). The germline CDR1 and CDR2 sequences are KGHSH and LQKENI. The V end lost 1 base, the J end lost 8 bases, and 12 bases lay between the germline ends. CDR3 length: 14 residues. The CDR3: CASSPHSQGHEQFF. In nucleotides, the CDR3 is TGTGCCAGCTCACCACACTCGCAGGGTCATGAGCAGTTCTTC.

This clonotype was observed a few times. The gene calls are TRBV18 and TRBJ2-3, with 8 positions matching TRBD1. Trimming removed 0 bases from V and 4 bases from J; junction bases left unmatched: 6. Germline V lookup: CDR1 KGHSH, CDR2 LQKENI. The CDR3 consists of 16 residues. This chain's CDR3 is CASSPPGDRTPDTQYF. The DNA for the CDR3 is TGTGCCAGCTCACCACCGGGGGACAGGACCCCAGATACGCAGTATTTT.

The chain joins TRBV12-3 or TRBV12-4 to TRBJ2-7; perhaps TRBD1 as D (6 bases). This CDR3 comprises 14 residues. The ends were cut back, 2 bases at V and 7 bases at J, with 15 bases in the middle. The CDR3 is CASSLKPPGQEQYF. The CDR3 DNA reads as TGTGCCAGCAGTTTAAAACCCCCCGGACAGGAGCAGTACTTC.

This clonotype was detected only a few times. The V gene is TRBV7-9, the J gene TRBJ1-3, with 7 bases fitting TRBD1. CDR1 is SEHNR, CDR2 FQNEAQ, per germline (reference sequence). The CDR3 has 15 residues. The V and J ends lost 2 bases and 2 bases, in that order; junction bases with no gene match: 3. The CDR3 loop is CASSLLGTAGNTIYF. As DNA, the CDR3 is TGTGCCAGCAGCTTATTGGGGACAGCTGGAAACACCATATATTTT.

This clonotype has at least ten counts. The V gene is TRBV7-9, the J gene TRBJ1-2, with D unclear. The CDR3 totals 13 residues. Trimming took 5 bases from V and 11 from J, leaving 18 bases between them. In germline, CDR1 is SEHNR, CDR2 FQNEAQ (reference sequence). In DNA, the CDR3 is TGTGCCAGCAGCCCCGACGATGTGATATTATACACCTTC. As protein: CASSPDDVILYTF.

The chain links TRBV5-4 to TRBJ1-2; no definite D call. The CDR3 runs to 16 residues. V gave up 3 bases and J gave up 3 bases, with 18 bases separating them. Germline values: CDR1 SGHNT, CDR2 YYREEE (reference sequence). CDR3: CASSSSLKDTYYGYTF. CDR3 coding DNA: TGTGCCAGCAGCTCGAGCCTAAAAGACACCTACTATGGCTACACCTTC.

The CDR3 spells CASSPTGTGHGYTF. CDR3 DNA sequence: TGTGCCAGCAGCCCGACCGGGACAGGACATGGCTACACCTTC. The chain carries TRBV12-3 or TRBV12-4 and TRBJ1-2, with TRBD1 matching over 8 bases. V shed 6 bases, J shed 6 bases, and the junction held 9 bases outside the gene matches. The CDR3 has 14 amino acids.

This clonotype has a handful of counts. The chain carries TRBV6-5 and TRBJ1-1, with D tentatively TRBD1 (5 bases). The CDR3 length is 13 residues. The ends were cut back, 6 bases at V and 3 bases at J, with 11 bases in the middle. CDR1 MNHEY and CDR2 SVGAGI come from the germline V gene. CDR3 amino acids: CASSQGRDTEAFF. The CDR3 DNA reads as TGTGCCAGCAGCCAGGGTCGCGACACTGAAGCTTTCTTT.

The chain joins TRBV5-1 to TRBJ1-1; D unclear. CDR3 length: 13 amino acids. Germline loops: CDR1 SGHRS, CDR2 YFSETQ. The V gene lost 0 bases and the J gene lost 8 bases, with 11 bases spanning the gap. In DNA form, the CDR3 reads TGCGCCAGCAGCTTGGTTGGGCAGCCCGAAGCTTTCTTT. Its translation: CASSLVGQPEAFF. The full variable domain, completed using reference TRBV5-1 and TRBJ1-1, is KAGVTQTPRYLIKTRGQQVTLSCSPISGHRSVSWYQQTPGQGLQFLFEYFSETQRNKGNFPGRFSGRQFSNSRSEMNVSTLELGDSALYLCASSLVGQPEAFFGQGTRLTVV.

This clonotype was seen more than once but under ten times. The V gene is TRBV15, the J gene TRBJ2-1, with D possibly TRBD1 on 5 matching bases. The germline V and J ends were trimmed by 6 bases and 7 bases, with 13 bases remaining between them. CDR3 length: 13 amino acids. Germline assignment: CDR1 LNHNV and CDR2 YYDKDF (reference sequence). The DNA for the CDR3 is TGTGCCACCAGGGCCTCAGGGTCTAATGAGCAGTTCTTC. Its translation: CATRASGSNEQFF.

J is TRBJ2-3 and V is TRBV5-1; D gene unclear. Germline V gene lookup returns CDR1 SGHRS and CDR2 YFSETQ. The CDR3 consists of 13 residues. The V gene lost 3 bases and the J gene lost 5 bases, with 10 bases spanning the gap. The CDR3 reads CASSCHRGDTQYF. The CDR3 nucleotides are TGCGCCAGCAGCTGCCACCGTGGAGATACGCAGTATTTT.